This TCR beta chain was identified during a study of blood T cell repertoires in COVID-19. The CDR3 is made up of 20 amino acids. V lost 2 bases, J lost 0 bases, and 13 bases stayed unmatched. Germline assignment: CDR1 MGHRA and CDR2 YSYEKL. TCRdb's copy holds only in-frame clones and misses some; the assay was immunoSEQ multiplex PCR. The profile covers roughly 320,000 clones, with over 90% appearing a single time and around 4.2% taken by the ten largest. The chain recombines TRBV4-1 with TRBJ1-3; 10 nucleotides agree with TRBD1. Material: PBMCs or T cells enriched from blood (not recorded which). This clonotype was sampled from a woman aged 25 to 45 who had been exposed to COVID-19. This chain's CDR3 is CASSQLGQGLTTYSGNTIYF. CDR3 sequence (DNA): TGCGCCAGCAGCCAACTGGGACAGGGGCTCACGACCTACTCTGGAAACACCATATATTTT.